Included here is one T cell receptor (beta chain) sequence, with context. Its matching antigen is unknown. These data originate in a study of CD8 T cells in ankylosing spondylitis. Study results and caveats: The study identified a TCR beta motif of roughly eight highly homologous variants that appeared characteristic of ankylosing spondylitis blood. Clones linked to disease were reported to show significant enrichment in matched ankylosing spondylitis synovial fluid.

The germline V gene has CDR1 SGHRS and CDR2 YFSETQ. This CDR3 has 16 amino acids. Trimming took 4 bases from V and 2 from J; bases not matched to a gene: 10. For TCR beta, libraries came from quantitative 5'-RACE with molecular barcodes. TCRdb used MiXCR to reprocess the 5' RACE reads, holding one entry per CDR3 protein. The sample yields about 450,000 distinct CDR3 sequences, roughly a quarter seen once. Material for sequencing was blood, either unsorted or a sorted T cell fraction (not recorded which). This TCR derives from a male donor with ankylosing spondylitis. The rearrangement links TRBV5-1 to TRBJ2-3; 7 bases align to TRBD1. The CDR3 region is CASSTGTDRSTDTQYF. DNA of the CDR3: TGCGCCAGCAGCACCGGGACAGACCGGTCCACAGATACGCAGTATTTT.